This record concerns one T cell receptor beta chain sequence. The entry originates in a study of blood T cell repertoires in COVID-19. For the study at large: Material from acute and convalescent COVID-19 was sourced from the United States, Italy and Spain. Sources were T cells, B-cell-depleted T cells, or PBMCs; the material itself was cDNA or gDNA.

The V gene end was trimmed by 4 bases and the J gene end by 6 bases; junction bases not matched to a gene: 5. The CDR3 runs to 15 residues. CDR1 and CDR2 (germline): SGHKS, YYEKEE (reference sequence). In the authors' workflow: Estimated nucleated cell counts came from reference gene primer amplification. TCRdb's table, derived via immunoSEQ multiplex PCR, lists solely in-frame clones and lacks some. The V and J calls and clone size were taken over from that table, and D and trimming were inferred from the DNA. The data show about 240,000 clones, approximately 80% seen once. Material for sequencing was peripheral blood. This chain connects TRBV5-5 to TRBJ1-5; TRBD1 aligns across 12 bases. The TCR comes from a woman aged 60-75 years with active or convalescent COVID-19. Written as DNA, the CDR3 is TGTGCCAGCAGCCCGGGACAGGGGGCCGCTCAGCCCCAGCATTTT. Translated: CASSPGQGAAQPQHF.